This TCR beta chain was recorded in a study of T cells after yellow fever vaccination. The CDR3 runs 15 residues. A process of 5'RACE template switching, which added a universal primer site and UMIs, was used to make TCR cDNA. TCRdb used MiXCR to reprocess the 5' RACE reads, holding one entry per CDR3 protein. The data show a few hundred thousand distinct CDR3 sequences, with around 13% seen just once and 3.2% held by the top ten. Sequencing used CD4+ T cells sorted from PBMCs, obtained 15 days after the yellow fever booster vaccination. The receptor comes from a young man who received the YFV17D yellow fever vaccine. The chain recombines TRBV21-1 with TRBJ2-1; TRBD2, the table's D call, lacks a check against the DNA. TRBV21-1 is a pseudogene locus. CDR3 sequence reads: CASSIDQRGADEQFF. CDR3 bases: TGTGCCAGCAGCATAGACCAGCGGGGGGCGGATGAGCAGTTCTTC.